The 32 T cell receptor beta chains listed next were all sequenced from one sample in a study of regulatory T cells in long-lasting Graves disease. Time point described: persistent/refractory GD, antithyroid drugs over 5 years with positive TRAb. From RNA extracted from PBMCs, the TCR library was made. Arm-PCR of CDR3 regions and iRepertoire HTBI primers were used to build TCR beta libraries. TCRdb used MiXCR to reprocess the multiplex PCR reads, holding one entry per CDR3 protein. The sample lists almost 350,000 distinct CDR3 sequences, around a fifth occurring once. The material was peripheral blood mononuclear cells (PBMCs), obtained when the disease was refractory, from a patient treated with antithyroid drugs. Receptor source: a female donor with Graves disease.

This clonotype showed up many times. The J gene is TRBJ1-1, the V gene TRBV5-1; D is unclear. This CDR3 has 12 amino acids. V lost 3 bases and J lost 1, with 4 bases in between. Germline V gene sequence: CDR1 SGHRS, CDR2 YFSETQ. The CDR3 nucleotides are TGCGCCAGCAGCTATGAGAACACTGAAGCTTTCTTT. Translation: CASSYENTEAFF. Full variable domain (rest looked up from reference TRBV5-1 and TRBJ1-1): KAGVTQTPRYLIKTRGQQVTLSCSPISGHRSVSWYQQTPGQGLQFLFEYFSETQRNKGNFPGRFSGRQFSNSRSEMNVSTLELGDSALYLCASSYENTEAFFGQGTRLTVV.

This clonotype was seen at least ten times. The chain is built from TRBV6-5 and TRBJ1-2; TRBD1 might be the D (5 bases). V was pared by 2 bases and J by 7 bases, with 14 bases between. The CDR3 totals 14 residues. The V gene's germline CDR1 is MNHEY and CDR2 SVGAGI. Written as DNA, the CDR3 is TGTGCCAGCAGTTACACCGGGGGGAGCGCTGGCTACACCTTC. It encodes CASSYTGGSAGYTF.

This clonotype has only a few counts. The rearrangement uses TRBV19 and TRBJ1-1; D is unclear. CDR1 is LNHDA and CDR2 is SQIVND in the germline V gene (reference sequence). CDR3 length: 15 amino acids. Trimming stripped 6 bases from V and 1 base from J, with 15 bases between. The CDR3 bases are TGTGCCAGTAGGCCCCGTGAGAAATCGAACACTGAAGCTTTCTTT. Encoded protein: CASRPREKSNTEAFF.

This clonotype occurred many times. J is TRBJ2-7 and V is TRBV20-1; 9 nucleotides match TRBD2. Looked up from germline, CDR1 is DFQATT and CDR2 is SNEGSKA (reference sequence). Germline trimming cut 4 bases from V and 4 bases from J; bases unmatched to any gene: 5. The CDR3 consists of 13 residues. CDR3 nucleotide sequence: TGCAGTGCTAATCGACTAGCGGAATACGAGCAGTACTTC. This encodes CSANRLAEYEQYF.

V and J are TRBV4-1 and TRBJ1-5; maybe TRBD1 (6 bases). Trimming pared 4 bases from V and 7 bases from J, leaving 17 bases between. Germline V gene data show CDR1 as MGHRA and CDR2 as YSYEKL. The length of the CDR3 is 15 residues. DNA of the CDR3: TGCGCCAGCAGCCTCCGAGTGGGGGGCGGACAGCCCCAGCATTTT. Amino acids: CASSLRVGGGQPQHF.

This clonotype was seen many times. The chain recombines TRBV6-1 with TRBJ1-5; D ambiguous. Germline CDR1 reads MNHNS; CDR2 reads SASEGT. V shed 9 bases and J shed 7 bases, with 13 bases lying between them. This CDR3 region has 12 residues. CDR3: CASTPGWQPQHF. The CDR3, as DNA: TGTGCCAGTACACCGGGGTGGCAGCCCCAGCATTTT.

This clonotype was recorded at least ten times. The chain is built from TRBV12-3 or TRBV12-4 and TRBJ1-5; D is unclear. Trimming shortened V by 8 bases and J by 3 bases, and 14 bases separated the two germline ends. The CDR3 covers 14 residues. CDR3 nucleotides: TGTGCCAGCTCGGAAGGACGCCCCAATCAGCCCCAGCATTTT. Translating it yields CASSEGRPNQPQHF.

The CDR3 loop reads CSVGSGNTEAFF. For the CDR3, the DNA is TGCAGCGTAGGCTCAGGGAACACTGAAGCTTTCTTT. This chain uses TRBV29-1 with TRBJ1-1; D gene ambiguous. CDR1 is SQVTM, CDR2 ANQGSEA, per germline. Trimming shortened V by 6 bases and J by 1 base, and 9 bases separated the two germline ends. CDR3 length equals 12 residues.

This clonotype has ten or more counts. J is TRBJ2-5 and V is TRBV10-3, with TRBD1 matching over 10 bases. Germline trimming cut 8 bases from V and 2 bases from J; bases unmatched to any gene: 2. Germline loops: CDR1 ENHRY, CDR2 SYGVKD. The CDR3 is 13 residues long. Here the CDR3 reads CAIAGQGQETQYF. The CDR3 nucleotides are TGTGCCATCGCGGGACAGGGGCAAGAGACCCAGTACTTC.

V and J are TRBV30 and TRBJ2-7; a possible D gene is TRBD2 (7 bases). V gave up 1 base and J gave up 9 bases, with 16 bases separating them. The CDR3 extends over 13 amino acids. The germline V gene encodes CDR1 GTSNPN and CDR2 SVGIG (reference sequence). The CDR3: CAWSGGGASGQYF. The CDR3 region has the DNA TGTGCCTGGAGTGGAGGGGGGGCCTCCGGGCAGTACTTC.

This clonotype was counted many times. The DNA of the CDR3 is TGTGCCAGCAGCTACGACGGGACTATACAAGAGACCCAGTACTTC. Its translation is CASSYDGTIQETQYF. The chain uses TRBV6-5 and TRBJ2-5; 7 bases fit TRBD2. The germline V gene encodes CDR1 MNHEY and CDR2 SVGAGI. J lost 2 bases, V lost 6 bases, and 9 bases had no gene match. The CDR3 consists of 15 residues.

In its sample, this clonotype was seen a few times. The chain joins TRBV7-9 to TRBJ2-7; the match to TRBD2 covers 8 bases. Germline trimming cut 5 bases from V and 5 bases from J; bases unmatched to any gene: 5. The CDR3 spans 13 residues. In germline, CDR1 is SEHNR, CDR2 FQNEAQ (reference sequence). CDR3 DNA sequence: TGTGCCAGCAGCACCTGGACTAGCAACGAGCAGTACTTC. It specifies CASSTWTSNEQYF.

This clonotype occurred a few times. The V and J genes are TRBV13 and TRBJ2-7; D ambiguous. Between the trimmed V and J ends, which lost 5 bases and 5 bases, there was a span of 7 bases. The CDR3 spans 11 residues. CDR1 and CDR2 (germline): PRHDT, FYEKMQ (reference sequence). The CDR3 region has the DNA TGTGCCAGCAGCCCATCCAACGAGCAGTACTTC. It is translated as CASSPSNEQYF.

Points on this clonotype: One end of the junction varies from germline; a read error may be responsible. The gene calls are TRBV28 and TRBJ2-2; D may match TRBD1 or TRBD2 (5 bases each). The CDR3 has 15 residues. Germline CDR1 is MDHEN and CDR2 is SYDVKM. The CDR3 here is CASRPTGTSTRELFF. The CDR3 nucleotides read TGTGCCAGCAGGCCTACCGGGACGAGCACCAGGGAGCTGTTTTTT.

This clonotype was counted a few times. The CDR3 does not end in the conserved phenylalanine or tryptophan, so this is likely a read error. CDR3 amino acids: CASSPPGQGWTEAFS. The CDR3 nucleotides are TGTGCCAGTAGTCCGCCGGGACAGGGATGGACTGAAGCTTTCTCT. This chain joins TRBV19 and TRBJ1-1, with 9 bases fitting TRBD1. With 5 bases clipped from V and 5 bases from J, the junction kept 9 bases outside the gene matches. CDR3 length: 15 residues. CDR1 is LNHDA, CDR2 SQIVND, per germline (reference sequence).

This clonotype occurred many times. The gene calls are TRBV12-3 or TRBV12-4 and TRBJ2-2, with 14 bases lining up with TRBD2. The CDR3 sequence is 17 residues long. The V and J ends lost 3 bases and 6 bases, in that order; junction bases with no gene match: 6. The CDR3 sequence is CASSFMGLAGEAGELFF. Here the CDR3 DNA reads TGTGCCAGCAGTTTTATGGGACTAGCGGGAGAGGCCGGGGAGCTGTTTTTT.

The chain combines TRBV6-2 or TRBV6-3 with TRBJ1-2, with TRBD1 identical over 9 bases. The length of the CDR3 is 13 residues. J lost 8 bases, V lost 5 bases, and 6 bases had no gene match. Germline CDR1 and CDR2: MNHEY and SVGEGT. CDR3 region: CASSERDRDGYTF. In DNA form, the CDR3 reads TGTGCCAGCAGTGAGAGGGACAGGGACGGCTACACCTTC.

In this sample, this clonotype turned up many times. The V gene is TRBV7-8, the J gene TRBJ2-7; 11 positions match TRBD2. With 1 base clipped from V and 0 bases from J, the junction kept 5 bases outside the gene matches. Germline CDR1 and CDR2: SGHVS and FQNEAQ. This CDR3 comprises 17 residues. As DNA, the CDR3 is TGTGCCAGCAGCTTAGGGAGCGGGACTAGCGGCTCCTACGAGCAGTACTTC. Translated: CASSLGSGTSGSYEQYF.

This clonotype was counted ten times or more. This sequence joins TRBV29-1 and TRBJ2-7; possibly TRBD1 or TRBD2 for D (5 bases each). The CDR3 extends over 16 amino acids. Trimming stripped 5 bases from V and 2 bases from J, with 22 bases between. Germline V CDR1 and CDR2: SQVTM, ANQGSEA. CDR3 sequence reads: CSVYGLTGAHTYEQYF. DNA of the CDR3: TGCAGCGTTTACGGGTTGACCGGGGCCCATACCTACGAGCAGTACTTC.

The sample holds many counts of this clonotype. This chain connects TRBV28 to TRBJ1-4, with D maybe TRBD1 (5 bases). V was shortened by 2 bases and J by 0 bases, with 7 bases between the two germline ends. From germline, CDR1 is MDHEN and CDR2 SYDVKM. The length of the CDR3 is 15 residues. The CDR3 spells CASSLPGTTNEKLFF. The CDR3 nucleotides are TGTGCCAGCAGTTTACCAGGGACAACTAATGAAAAACTGTTTTTT.

As for this clonotype: One end of the junction fails to match germline, which may point to a read error. CDR3 in amino acids: CSARDWGSYDSPLHF. CDR3 nucleotides: TGCAGTGCTAGAGATTGGGGGTCCTATGATTCACCCCTCCACTTT. The chain joins TRBV20-1 to TRBJ1-6, with D perhaps matching TRBD1 (5 bases). The germline CDR1 and CDR2 sequences are DFQATT and SNEGSKA (reference sequence). The CDR3 runs to 15 residues.

This clonotype was recorded many times. This rearrangement joins TRBV20-1 to TRBJ1-2, with 7 bases identical to TRBD1. Germline V gene lookup returns CDR1 DFQATT and CDR2 SNEGSKA (reference sequence). CDR3 length: 14 residues. The CDR3 nucleotides read TGCGGCGGGACCGGGGACAGCATTAACTATGGCTACACCTTC. Encoded protein: CGGTGDSINYGYTF.

In its sample, this clonotype was seen a few times. An end of the junction does not agree with germline; a read error may underlie this. The gene calls are TRBV11-2 and TRBJ2-5; perhaps TRBD1 as D (6 bases). Germline V gene data show CDR1 as SGHAT and CDR2 as FQNNGV. The CDR3 is 15 amino acids. This CDR3 reads CASSRTRDIQEAQYF. The CDR3 DNA sequence: TGTGCCAGCAGCCGGACCCGGGACATACAAGAGGCCCAGTACTTC.

The rearrangement joins TRBV11-2 to TRBJ2-7; no clear D gene. Germline values: CDR1 SGHAT, CDR2 FQNNGV. The CDR3 contains 13 residues. The V end was cut by 1 base, the J end by 3 bases, with 7 bases between. The CDR3 coding sequence is TGTGCCAGCAGCTTAGCCCCCCTCTACGAGCAGTACTTC. As protein: CASSLAPLYEQYF.

This clonotype was found many times. V is TRBV3-1 and J is TRBJ2-7, with D unresolved. Between the trimmed V and J ends, which lost 1 base and 6 bases, there was a span of 10 bases. Germline V gives CDR1 LGHDT, CDR2 YNNKEL (reference sequence). CDR3 length: 13 residues. The CDR3 sequence is CASSQGETGEQYF. The CDR3 nucleotides are TGTGCCAGCAGCCAAGGTGAAACGGGCGAGCAGTACTTC.

Note on this clonotype: A read error may produce the germline difference seen at one junction end. This chain joins TRBV19 and TRBJ2-7, with 10 bases aligning to TRBD1. The CDR3 length is 15 residues. Germline V gene lookup returns CDR1 LNHDA and CDR2 SQIVND (reference sequence). The CDR3 nucleotides are TGTGCCAGTAGCATAGGACAGGGGGGAGTGTACGAGCAGTACTTC. Protein sequence: CASSIGQGGVYEQYF.

This clonotype was seen only a few times. A read error is possible here, since a much larger clone lies one base away. In this CDR3 the conserved last residue, phenylalanine or tryptophan, is missing, so a read error is likely. This sequence joins TRBV11-2 and TRBJ2-7; D ambiguous. Trimming took 5 bases from V and 3 from J, leaving 8 bases between them. The germline V gene encodes CDR1 SGHAT and CDR2 FQNNGV. This CDR3 has 12 amino acids. This CDR3 is CASSADNYEQYL. CDR3 nucleotides: TGTGCCAGCAGCGCCGATAACTACGAGCAGTACCTC.

This clonotype has ten or more counts. The V and J genes are TRBV2 and TRBJ2-7; D remains ambiguous. CDR1 SNHLY and CDR2 FYNNEI come from the germline V gene. CDR3 length equals 14 residues. Between the trimmed V and J ends, which lost 7 bases and 1 base, there was a span of 14 bases. CDR3 in amino acids: CASITRSKSYEQYF. Written as DNA, the CDR3 is TGTGCCAGCATAACCAGAAGCAAGTCCTACGAGCAGTACTTC.

This chain links TRBV30 with TRBJ1-2; D gene uncertain. Deletions cut 4 bases from V and 6 bases from J, with 15 bases between. Germline CDR1 is GTSNPN and CDR2 is SVGIG (reference sequence). This CDR3 is 13 amino acids long. The CDR3 region is CAWKRRSGHGYTF. CDR3 nucleotide sequence: TGTGCCTGGAAAAGGAGGTCAGGCCATGGCTACACCTTC.

About this clonotype itself: A single base separates this from a much larger clone, so it may be a read error. The chain carries TRBV7-2 and TRBJ1-4; 9 nucleotides align to TRBD1. Germline-derived CDR1 and CDR2 are SGHTA and FQGNSA. The CDR3 consists of 17 residues. The junction had 8 bases not matched to a gene; V was cut back by 2 bases and J by 4 bases. CDR3 sequence (DNA): TGTGCCAGCAGCTTACGCACAGGGGGCGCGGTTAATGAAAAACTGTTTTTT. Its translation is CASSLRTGGAVNEKLFF. The complete variable domain, with remaining parts taken from reference TRBV7-2 and TRBJ1-4, reads GAGVSQSPSNKVTEKGKDVELRCDPISGHTALYWYRQSLGQGLEFLIYFQGNSAPDKSGLPSDRFSAERTGGSVSTLTIQRTQQEDSAVYLCASSLRTGGAVNEKLFFGSGTQLSVL.

The V and J genes are TRBV20-1 and TRBJ1-2; D possibly corresponds to TRBD1 (6 bases). The length of the CDR3 is 12 residues. CDR1 is DFQATT, CDR2 SNEGSKA, per germline (reference sequence). Trimming removed 4 bases from V and 12 bases from J, with 18 bases in between. CDR3 amino acids: CSAMPGHQRHTF. CDR3 DNA: TGCAGTGCTATGCCGGGACACCAAAGGCACACCTTC.

The chain recombines TRBV28 with TRBJ2-7; the match to TRBD2 covers 7 bases. CDR3 length equals 15 residues. The J segment lost 0 bases and the V segment lost 3 bases, leaving 5 bases of the junction unmatched. In germline, CDR1 is MDHEN, CDR2 SYDVKM. The CDR3 reads CASSFGSGVSYEQYF. The CDR3 DNA reads as TGTGCCAGCAGTTTTGGGAGCGGGGTCTCCTACGAGCAGTACTTC.